Below, one T cell receptor (beta chain) is given with its context. Its specificity is not known. These data are taken from a study of shared clonotypes between healthy human individuals. Overall study context: Donor composition was a couple of women and a few men, aged 18 to 49.

Measured with immunoSEQ multiplex PCR; TCRdb has only the in-frame clones, and not every one. The sample contains approximately 710,000 clones, about 90% of which appear only once. V lost 3 bases, J lost 8 bases, and 13 bases lay in between. CDR1 and CDR2 (germline): LNHDA, SQIVND (reference sequence). The length of the CDR3 is 14 residues. Regarding the study as a whole: Shared clonotypes: 4.5% to 5% naive CD4, under 4% naive CD8, 2.3% memory CD4, approximately 0.4% memory CD8. The rarefaction results pointed to incomplete sorted-subset sequencing despite large depth. Apart from blood, nothing was sampled; tissue repertoires likely differ.

The chain uses TRBV19 and TRBJ2-2; tentatively, D is TRBD1 or TRBD2 (6 bases each). The TCR sequence derives from a young man in good health. Some clones in this sample may be carry-over from other donors' samples. Sequencing input: memory CD8+ T cells from PBMCs. Noted subset: CD45RO+ cells pooled with CCR7-negative TemRA cells. This CDR3 reads CASSIGGTAGELFF. CDR3 coding DNA: TGTGCCAGTAGTATCGGGGGCACAGCGGGGGAGCTGTTTTTT.